The 30 T cell receptor beta chains below all came from one sample that was sequenced in a study of beta chain features in type 1 diabetes. Expressed TCRB transcripts got sequenced, as all isolated RNA was reverse transcribed. Only in-frame clones appear in the TCRdb table, and some are missing; sequencing was by immunoSEQ multiplex PCR. This table has roughly 300,000 clones, around 8% appearing once. The specimen was central memory CD4+ T cells from blood. The receptors come from a woman between 18 and 30 years old in good health.

This clone has more than one count but fewer than ten. The CDR3 coding sequence is TGTGCCAGCAGTGTACAAGAGACCCAGTACTTC. Its protein product is CASSVQETQYF. The chain joins TRBV2 to TRBJ2-5; no clear D gene. V was cut by 4 bases and J by 2 bases, with 2 bases left in between. The germline CDR1 and CDR2 sequences are SNHLY and FYNNEI. The CDR3 contains 11 residues.

At least ten counts were recorded for this clone. The chain couples TRBV5-8 to TRBJ1-1; D is undetermined. This CDR3 region has 16 residues. V was cut by 3 bases and J by 9 bases, with 24 bases left in between. Germline lookup yields CDR1 SGHTS and CDR2 YDEGEE. This CDR3 reads CASSSSTRWRIGQAFF. The CDR3 nucleotides are TGTGCCAGCAGCTCCTCGACTAGATGGAGGATCGGTCAAGCTTTCTTT. Using reference TRBV5-8 and TRBJ1-1 for the parts outside the CDR3, the full variable domain is EAGVTQSPTHLIKTRGQQATLRCSPISGHTSVYWYQQALGLGLQFLLWYDEGEERNRGNFPPRFSGRQFPNYSSELNVNALELEDSALYLCASSSSTRWRIGQAFFGQGTRLTVV.

This clone showed up just a few times. V gene TRBV5-6 combines with J gene TRBJ2-1; 7 bases are a match to TRBD2. The germline gives CDR1 SGHDT, CDR2 YYEEEE. The ends lost 1 base at V and 2 bases at J; junction bases unmatched: 9. CDR3 length equals 17 residues. CDR3 sequence reads: CASSLNGGSGAYNEQFF. CDR3 sequence (DNA): TGTGCCAGCAGCTTGAATGGCGGGAGTGGGGCCTACAATGAGCAGTTCTTC.

This clone was seen a handful of times. V and J are TRBV7-2 and TRBJ2-3; 11 nucleotides align to TRBD2. This CDR3 spans 17 amino acids. Losses at the gene ends were 5 bases for V and 2 bases for J; bases not matched to a gene: 9. Germline V gene data show CDR1 as SGHTA and CDR2 as FQGNSA. The CDR3 reads CASSPPRLAGFTDTQYF. For the CDR3, the DNA is TGTGCCAGCAGCCCCCCCAGACTAGCGGGATTCACAGATACGCAGTATTTT.

This clone was found a few times. J is TRBJ2-2 and V is TRBV15, with TRBD1 matching over 11 bases. With V trimmed by 5 bases and J by 5 bases, 4 bases remained unmatched. CDR1 LNHNV and CDR2 YYDKDF come from the germline V gene (reference sequence). The CDR3 runs to 15 residues. The CDR3 DNA sequence: TGTGCCACCAGCGCCCGGGACAGGGGGACCGGGGAGCTGTTTTTT. This translates into CATSARDRGTGELFF.

This clone has more than one count but fewer than ten. The CDR3: CASTGSRYTGELFF. The CDR3 nucleotides are TGTGCATCAACAGGGAGTCGGTACACCGGGGAGCTGTTTTTT. V and J are TRBV2 and TRBJ2-2; D perhaps matches TRBD1 (6 bases). Germline V gene data show CDR1 as SNHLY and CDR2 as FYNNEI. The CDR3 length is 14 residues.

This chain links TRBV7-8 with TRBJ2-7; 10 nucleotides match TRBD2. V lost 3 bases and J lost 3; bases outside the gene matches: 5. Per the germline V gene, CDR1 is SGHVS and CDR2 is FQNEAQ. The CDR3 consists of 15 residues. The CDR3 bases are TGTGCCAGCAGCTTTTCCGGGACTAGCGACTACGAGCAGTACTTC. This encodes CASSFSGTSDYEQYF.

The genes are TRBV7-9 and TRBJ2-5; 7 bases align to TRBD1. V lost 3 bases to trimming and J lost 4 bases; unmatched junction nucleotides: 5. Germline CDR1 SEHNR, CDR2 FQNEAQ (reference sequence). The CDR3 is made up of 14 amino acids. The CDR3 nucleotides are TGTGCCAGCAGCTTGAGGGGGCGCGGAGAGACCCAGTACTTC. Its translation is CASSLRGRGETQYF.

This clone was counted between two and nine times. The chain uses TRBV2 and TRBJ2-3; D remains ambiguous. Trimming removed 7 bases from V and 3 bases from J, with 11 bases in between. The CDR3 extends over 13 amino acids. The germline V gene encodes CDR1 SNHLY and CDR2 FYNNEI. This chain's CDR3 is CASTRAQTDTQYF. The CDR3 nucleotides are TGTGCCAGCACCCGGGCCCAAACAGATACGCAGTATTTT.

The sample holds a few counts of this clone. The chain combines TRBV6-5 with TRBJ2-7; TRBD1 matches at 7 bases. V shed 5 bases, J shed 4 bases, and the junction held 11 bases outside the gene matches. The germline V gene has CDR1 MNHEY and CDR2 SVGAGI. The CDR3 consists of 15 residues. CDR3 region: CASSPGWDSSYEQYF. Here the CDR3 DNA reads TGTGCCAGCAGTCCCGGCTGGGACAGTTCTTACGAGCAGTACTTC.

A few counts support this clone. The chain recombines TRBV18 with TRBJ2-7, with unresolved D. V lost 5 bases, J lost 7 bases, and 12 bases lay in between. The CDR3 runs to 12 residues. The germline V gene has CDR1 KGHSH and CDR2 LQKENI. The CDR3 spells CASSSQNGEQYF. The CDR3 DNA follows: TGTGCCAGCTCATCCCAAAATGGGGAGCAGTACTTC.

This clone was observed a handful of times. This chain joins TRBV10-1 and TRBJ1-2, with 8 bases aligning to TRBD1. The CDR3 has 16 residues. The trim removed 6 bases at V and 7 bases at J, leaving 16 bases unmatched. CDR1 is WNHNN and CDR2 is SYGVQD in the germline V gene (reference sequence). The CDR3 DNA follows: TGCGCCAGCAGCGACGACCCCGGACAGGGTAGGAGTGGCTACACCTTC. It specifies CASSDDPGQGRSGYTF.

The sample holds many counts of this clone. J is TRBJ2-1 and V is TRBV5-6; D call uncertain. The germline V gene encodes CDR1 SGHDT and CDR2 YYEEEE. This CDR3 spans 13 amino acids. V was shortened by 2 bases and J by 4 bases, with 7 bases between the two germline ends. Here the CDR3 reads CASSFRLYNEQFF. The CDR3 DNA reads as TGTGCCAGCAGCTTCCGTCTGTACAATGAGCAGTTCTTC. Full variable domain (missing parts from reference TRBV5-6 and TRBJ2-1): DAGVTQSPTHLIKTRGQQVTLRCSPKSGHDTVSWYQQALGQGPQFIFQYYEEEERQRGNFPDRFSGHQFPNYSSELNVNALLLGDSALYLCASSFRLYNEQFFGPGTRLTVL.

The rearrangement joins TRBV7-9 to TRBJ2-7; TRBD1 is a possible D gene (6 bases). The CDR3 extends over 16 amino acids. V lost 1 base, J lost 1 base, and 14 bases lay in between. Germline V gene sequence: CDR1 SEHNR, CDR2 FQNEAQ (reference sequence). The CDR3, as DNA: TGTGCCAGCAGCTTAGGTTCAGGGGCGGTATCCTACGAGCAGTACTTC. Translation gives CASSLGSGAVSYEQYF.

This clone has ten or more counts. V usage is TRBV11-1 and J usage is TRBJ2-1; 7 nucleotides match TRBD2. Germline V gene lookup returns CDR1 SGHAT and CDR2 FQDESV (reference sequence). Trimming cost V 0 bases and J 7 bases; bases outside gene matches: 6. The CDR3 is 15 amino acids. Here the CDR3 DNA reads TGTGCCAGCAGCTTAGCGGGAGGGCAGGAGAATGAGCAGTTCTTC. This codes for CASSLAGGQENEQFF.

This clone turned up a few times. The chain carries TRBV27 and TRBJ2-3; 14 nucleotides line up with TRBD2. The germline gives CDR1 MNHEY, CDR2 SMNVEV (reference sequence). V lost 0 bases and J lost 8; bases outside the gene matches: 4. CDR3 length: 16 amino acids. CDR3 DNA sequence: TGTGCCAGCAGTTTATCGGGACTAGCGGGAGCGGGTACGCAGTATTTT. It translates to CASSLSGLAGAGTQYF.

The DNA for the CDR3 is TGTGCCAGCAGTTACGACAGCTCTGGGGCCAACGTCCTGACTTTC. Translation: CASSYDSSGANVLTF. The rearrangement joins TRBV6-5 to TRBJ2-6; possible D gene TRBD1, 5 bases. Looked up from germline, CDR1 is MNHEY and CDR2 is SVGAGI. The V end was cut by 2 bases, the J end by 0 bases, with 5 bases between. The CDR3 totals 15 residues.

V gene TRBV28 combines with J gene TRBJ2-1, with 10 bases aligning to TRBD2. CDR1 is MDHEN and CDR2 is SYDVKM in the germline V gene. CDR3 length equals 16 residues. V was pared by 4 bases and J by 6 bases, with 9 bases of the junction left unmatched. This chain's CDR3 is CASSSQLAGYSNEQFF. The CDR3 coding sequence is TGTGCCAGCAGTTCGCAACTAGCGGGATACAGCAATGAGCAGTTCTTC.

In this sample, this clone turned up a few times. V gene TRBV4-1 combines with J gene TRBJ2-2; 8 bases are shared with TRBD1. Trimming cost V 1 base and J 7 bases; bases outside gene matches: 11. The germline V gene has CDR1 MGHRA and CDR2 YSYEKL. The CDR3 is made up of 17 amino acids. The CDR3 reads CASSQVDMGQANGELFF. In DNA, the CDR3 is TGCGCCAGCAGCCAAGTGGATATGGGACAGGCAAACGGGGAGCTGTTTTTT.

This clone was observed a handful of times. A junction end diverges from the germline sequence, so it may reflect a read error. The chain carries TRBV7-7 and TRBJ2-7; D possibly corresponds to TRBD2 (6 bases). This CDR3 contains 16 residues. The germline V gene has CDR1 SSHAT and CDR2 FNYEAQ (reference sequence). CDR3 sequence: CASSSEGGRCSYEQYF. The CDR3 DNA sequence: TGTGCTAGCAGCTCCGAAGGAGGGCGGTGCTCCTACGAGCAGTACTTC.

This clone was observed a few times. The J gene is TRBJ1-5, the V gene TRBV21-1; TRBD1, as called in the table, went unchecked against the DNA. TRBV21-1 is designated a pseudogene. The CDR3 length is 16 residues. CDR3 in amino acids: CASSTVGQGGNQPQHF. CDR3 nucleotide sequence: TGTGCCAGCAGCACCGTAGGACAGGGCGGCAATCAGCCCCAGCATTTT.

In this sample, this clone turned up a few times. The rearrangement links TRBV7-3 to TRBJ2-1; D possibly corresponds to TRBD2 (5 bases). Germline-derived CDR1 and CDR2 are SGHTA and FQGTGA. The CDR3 runs to 13 residues. V was clipped by 6 bases and J by 6 bases, with 12 bases between them. As DNA, the CDR3 is TGTGCCAGCAGTCTTGACTACACCAATGAGCAGTTCTTC. Translated, it gives CASSLDYTNEQFF.

V and J are TRBV19 and TRBJ2-7; no firm D call. The germline V gene has CDR1 LNHDA and CDR2 SQIVND (reference sequence). With 6 bases removed from V and 5 bases from J, the gap between germline ends came to 8 bases. The CDR3 is made up of 11 amino acids. DNA for the CDR3: TGTGCCAGTAGCGAAGGGAACGAGCAGTACTTC. Amino acids: CASSEGNEQYF.

This clone was picked up many times. This chain joins TRBV7-2 and TRBJ2-1; 9 bases line up with TRBD1. V shed 3 bases and J 4 bases; nucleotides not matched to a gene: 4. Germline assignment: CDR1 SGHTA and CDR2 FQGNSA. This CDR3 comprises 15 residues. Written as DNA, the CDR3 is TGTGCCAGCAGCTTCAACAGGGGGCAATACAATGAGCAGTTCTTC. As protein: CASSFNRGQYNEQFF.

This chain links TRBV2 with TRBJ2-2, with D maybe TRBD1 (5 bases). This CDR3 is 15 amino acids long. Germline assignment: CDR1 SNHLY and CDR2 FYNNEI. V was pared by 5 bases and J by 6 bases, with 16 bases between. The chain's CDR3 is CASSSGFSQSGELFF. In DNA form, the CDR3 reads TGTGCCAGCAGTTCAGGGTTTTCACAATCCGGGGAGCTGTTTTTT.

This clone appeared a few times. The J gene is TRBJ2-5, the V gene TRBV12-2. TRBV12-2 is recorded as a pseudogene. The CDR3 contains 12 residues. For the CDR3, the DNA is TGTGCAAGTCGCTCCCCCTGGGAGACCCAGTACTTC. This translates into CASRSPWETQYF.

With respect to this clone: One end of the junction is discordant with germline, which a read error may explain. The chain couples TRBV5-1 to TRBJ1-2, with D possibly matching TRBD1 (6 bases). The CDR3 covers 14 residues. Looked up from germline, CDR1 is SGHRS and CDR2 is YFSETQ. CDR3: CASSEITDSSKSNF. The DNA of the CDR3 is TGCGCCAGCAGCGAGATCACGGACAGCTCCAAGAGTAACTTC.

This clone has only a few counts. V and J are TRBV28 and TRBJ1-1; a weak D match, TRBD1 (6 bases). V was pared by 5 bases and J by 6 bases, with 28 bases between. Germline CDR1 and CDR2: MDHEN and SYDVKM. The CDR3 length is 18 residues. The DNA for the CDR3 is TGTGCCAGCAGTCCTACTACCGGACAGTCCCCTCGAATGTCTGAAGCTTTCTTT. As protein: CASSPTTGQSPRMSEAFF.

This clone was counted only a few times. The rearrangement joins TRBV20-1 to TRBJ2-7, with TRBD2 identical over 8 bases. With V trimmed by 7 bases and J by 5 bases, 4 bases remained unmatched. The CDR3 is made up of 11 amino acids. Germline assignment: CDR1 DFQATT and CDR2 SNEGSKA (reference sequence). CDR3 bases: TGCAGTGGGGCGGGAGGTAACGAGCAGTACTTC. The encoded protein is CSGAGGNEQYF.

The rearrangement links TRBV27 to TRBJ2-6, with a possible D match to TRBD2 (6 bases). Looked up from germline, CDR1 is MNHEY and CDR2 is SMNVEV (reference sequence). V lost 6 bases and J 2 bases, leaving 20 bases between the germline ends. The CDR3 loop spans 18 amino acids. CDR3 nucleotides: TGTGCCAGCAGCCCAGTTTGGAGGGTCCGGGCTGGGGCCAACGTCCTGACTTTC. It codes for CASSPVWRVRAGANVLTF.